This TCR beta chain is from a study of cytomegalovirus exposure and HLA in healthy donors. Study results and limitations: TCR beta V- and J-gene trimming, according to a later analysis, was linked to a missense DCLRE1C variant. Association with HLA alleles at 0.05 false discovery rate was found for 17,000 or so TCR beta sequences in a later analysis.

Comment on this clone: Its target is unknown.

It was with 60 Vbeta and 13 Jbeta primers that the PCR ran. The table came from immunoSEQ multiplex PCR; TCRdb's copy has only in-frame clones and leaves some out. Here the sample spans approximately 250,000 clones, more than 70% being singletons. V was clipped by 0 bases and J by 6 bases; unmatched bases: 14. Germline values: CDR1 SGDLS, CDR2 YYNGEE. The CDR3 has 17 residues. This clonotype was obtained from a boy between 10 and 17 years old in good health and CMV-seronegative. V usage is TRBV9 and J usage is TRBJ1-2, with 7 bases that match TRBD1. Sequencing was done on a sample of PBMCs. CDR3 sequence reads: CASSVALRQGVGDGYTF. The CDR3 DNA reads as TGTGCCAGCAGCGTAGCTCTCCGACAGGGAGTGGGAGATGGCTACACCTTC.